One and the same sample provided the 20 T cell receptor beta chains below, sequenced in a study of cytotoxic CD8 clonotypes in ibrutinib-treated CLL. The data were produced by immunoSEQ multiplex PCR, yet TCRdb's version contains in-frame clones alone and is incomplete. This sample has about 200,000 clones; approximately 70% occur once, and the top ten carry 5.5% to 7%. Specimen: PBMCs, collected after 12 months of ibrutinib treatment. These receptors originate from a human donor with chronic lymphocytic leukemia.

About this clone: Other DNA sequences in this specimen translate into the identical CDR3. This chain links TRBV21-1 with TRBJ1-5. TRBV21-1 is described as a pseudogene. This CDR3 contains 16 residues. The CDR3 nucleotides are TGTGCCAGCAGCCCTCCCCGGGGTTATAGCAATCAGCCCCAGCATTTT. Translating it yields CASSPPRGYSNQPQHF.

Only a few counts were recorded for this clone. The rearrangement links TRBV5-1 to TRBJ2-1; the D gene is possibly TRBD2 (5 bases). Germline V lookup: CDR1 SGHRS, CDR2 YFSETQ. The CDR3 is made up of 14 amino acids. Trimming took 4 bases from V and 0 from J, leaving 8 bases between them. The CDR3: CASSPAGSYNEQFF. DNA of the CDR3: TGCGCCAGCAGCCCGGCGGGCTCCTACAATGAGCAGTTCTTC.

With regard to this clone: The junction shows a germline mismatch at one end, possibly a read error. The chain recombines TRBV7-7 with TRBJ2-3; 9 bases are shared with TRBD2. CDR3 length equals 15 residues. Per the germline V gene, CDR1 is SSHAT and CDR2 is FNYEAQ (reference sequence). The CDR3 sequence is CASSPLAGGTDTQYF. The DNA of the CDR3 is TGTGCTAGCAGCCCCTTAGCGGGAGGCACAGATACGCAGTATTTT.

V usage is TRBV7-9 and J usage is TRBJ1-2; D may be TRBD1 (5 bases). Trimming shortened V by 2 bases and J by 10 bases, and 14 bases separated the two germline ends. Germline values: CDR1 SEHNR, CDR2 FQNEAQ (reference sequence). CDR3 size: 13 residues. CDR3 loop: CASSLIGAEPYTF. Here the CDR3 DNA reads TGTGCCAGCAGCTTAATCGGGGCAGAACCCTACACCTTC. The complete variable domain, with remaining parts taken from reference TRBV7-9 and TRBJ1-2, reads DTGVSQNPRHKITKRGQNVTFRCDPISEHNRLYWYRQTLGQGPEFLTYFQNEAQLEKSRLLSDRFSAERPKGSFSTLEIQRTEQGDSAMYLCASSLIGAEPYTFGSGTRLTVV.

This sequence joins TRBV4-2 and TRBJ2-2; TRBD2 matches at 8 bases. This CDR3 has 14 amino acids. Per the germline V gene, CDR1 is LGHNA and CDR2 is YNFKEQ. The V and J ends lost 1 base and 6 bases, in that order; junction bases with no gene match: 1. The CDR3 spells CASSQGAGAGELFF. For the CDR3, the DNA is TGTGCCAGCAGCCAAGGAGCGGGAGCCGGGGAGCTGTTTTTT.

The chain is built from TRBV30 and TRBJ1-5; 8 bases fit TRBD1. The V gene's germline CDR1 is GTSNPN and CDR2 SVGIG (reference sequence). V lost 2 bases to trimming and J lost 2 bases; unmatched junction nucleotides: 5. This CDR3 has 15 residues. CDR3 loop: CAWSKDRAGNQPQHF. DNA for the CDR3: TGTGCCTGGAGTAAGGACAGGGCGGGCAATCAGCCCCAGCATTTT.

DNA of the CDR3: TGTGCCAGCAGTGGACGGGGGCAGAATCAGCCCCAGCATTTT. Amino acids: CASSGRGQNQPQHF. This chain links TRBV6-1 with TRBJ1-5; a possible D gene is TRBD1 (6 bases). Per germline, CDR1 MNHNS and CDR2 SASEGT. The CDR3 extends over 14 amino acids. Trimming shortened V by 4 bases and J by 4 bases, and 11 bases separated the two germline ends.

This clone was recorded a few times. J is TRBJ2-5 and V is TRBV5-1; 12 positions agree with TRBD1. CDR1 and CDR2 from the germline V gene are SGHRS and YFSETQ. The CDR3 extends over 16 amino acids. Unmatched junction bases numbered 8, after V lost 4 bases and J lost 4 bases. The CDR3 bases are TGCGCCAGCAGCCCGCGGGGACAGGGGGCAGGAGAGACCCAGTACTTC. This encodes CASSPRGQGAGETQYF.

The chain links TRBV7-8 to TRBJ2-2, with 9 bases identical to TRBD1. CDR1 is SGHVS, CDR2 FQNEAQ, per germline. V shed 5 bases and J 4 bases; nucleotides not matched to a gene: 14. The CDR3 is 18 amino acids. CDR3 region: CASSQRTRDRVGTGELFF. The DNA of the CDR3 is TGTGCCAGCAGCCAAAGAACCCGGGACAGGGTTGGCACCGGGGAGCTGTTTTTT.

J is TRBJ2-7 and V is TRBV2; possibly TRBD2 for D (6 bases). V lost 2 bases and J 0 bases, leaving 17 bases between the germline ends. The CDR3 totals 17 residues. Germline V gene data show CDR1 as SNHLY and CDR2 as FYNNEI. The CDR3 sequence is CASSELFGGFSSYEQYF. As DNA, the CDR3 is TGTGCCAGCAGTGAATTGTTCGGGGGATTCAGCTCCTACGAGCAGTACTTC.

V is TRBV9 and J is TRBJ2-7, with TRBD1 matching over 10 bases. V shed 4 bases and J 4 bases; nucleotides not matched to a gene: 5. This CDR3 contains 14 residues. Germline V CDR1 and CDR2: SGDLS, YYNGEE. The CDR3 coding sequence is TGTGCCAGCAGCCCCCAGGACAGGGGGTACGAGCAGTACTTC. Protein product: CASSPQDRGYEQYF.

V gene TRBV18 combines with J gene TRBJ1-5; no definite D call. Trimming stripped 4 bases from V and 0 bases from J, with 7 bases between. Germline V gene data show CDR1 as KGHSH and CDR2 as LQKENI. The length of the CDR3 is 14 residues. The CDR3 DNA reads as TGTGCCAGCTCACTAGCGGATAGCAATCAGCCCCAGCATTTT. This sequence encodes CASSLADSNQPQHF.

The CDR3 is CASTKGGTGSYEQYF. CDR3 DNA sequence: TGTGCCAGCACCAAGGGTGGGACAGGGTCCTACGAGCAGTACTTC. The chain has TRBV6-5 and TRBJ2-7; 9 bases agree with TRBD1. Germline V CDR1 and CDR2: MNHEY, SVGAGI. The length of the CDR3 is 15 residues. V shed 7 bases and J 1 base; nucleotides not matched to a gene: 8.

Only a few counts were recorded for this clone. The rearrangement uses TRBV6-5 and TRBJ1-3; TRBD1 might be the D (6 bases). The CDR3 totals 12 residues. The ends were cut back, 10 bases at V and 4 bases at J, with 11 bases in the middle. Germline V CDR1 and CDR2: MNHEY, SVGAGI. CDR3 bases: TGTGCCACCAGGGGTTGGGGAAACACCATATATTTT. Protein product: CATRGWGNTIYF.

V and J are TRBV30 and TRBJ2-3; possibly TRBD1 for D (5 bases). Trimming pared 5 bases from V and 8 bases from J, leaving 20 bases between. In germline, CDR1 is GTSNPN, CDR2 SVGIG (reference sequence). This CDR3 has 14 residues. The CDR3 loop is CAWGWGGRDSTQYF. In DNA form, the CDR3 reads TGTGCCTGGGGGTGGGGCGGAAGAGACAGTACGCAGTATTTT.

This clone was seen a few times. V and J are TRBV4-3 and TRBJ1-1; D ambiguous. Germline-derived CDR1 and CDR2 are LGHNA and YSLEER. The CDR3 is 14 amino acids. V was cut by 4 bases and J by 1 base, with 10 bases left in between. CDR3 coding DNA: TGCGCCAGCAGCCCCAGTACGGGGAACACTGAAGCTTTCTTT. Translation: CASSPSTGNTEAFF.

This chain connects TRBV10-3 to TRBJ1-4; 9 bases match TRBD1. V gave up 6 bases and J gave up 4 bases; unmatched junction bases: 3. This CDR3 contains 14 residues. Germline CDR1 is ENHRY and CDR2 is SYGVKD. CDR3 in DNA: TGTGCCATCAGACAGGGGGCAGATAATGAAAAACTGTTTTTT. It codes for CAIRQGADNEKLFF.

CDR3: CASSKEVAGHYNEQFF. The CDR3 bases are TGTGCCAGCAGCAAAGAGGTAGCGGGGCACTACAATGAGCAGTTCTTC. This chain links TRBV21-1 with TRBJ2-1; TRBD2 reflects the table's D call only, with no check against the DNA. TRBV21-1 is deemed a pseudogene. The CDR3 consists of 16 residues.

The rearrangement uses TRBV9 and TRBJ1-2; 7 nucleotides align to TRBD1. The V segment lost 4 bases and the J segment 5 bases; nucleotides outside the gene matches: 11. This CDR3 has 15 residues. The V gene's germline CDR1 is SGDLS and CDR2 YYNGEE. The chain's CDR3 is CASSRERGRGYGYTF. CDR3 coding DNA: TGTGCCAGCAGCAGAGAGAGGGGGCGAGGGTATGGCTACACCTTC.

CDR3 coding DNA: TGTGCCAGCAGTCTGGGGTTTCTTGCGCACCATCAGCCCCAGCATTTT. It encodes CASSLGFLAHHQPQHF. This chain joins TRBV28 and TRBJ1-5; D uncertain. Trimming removed 5 bases at V and 5 bases at J, with 19 bases between. The CDR3 runs 16 residues. The germline V gene has CDR1 MDHEN and CDR2 SYDVKM. Based on the CDR3 plus reference TRBV28 and TRBJ1-5, the full variable domain is DVKVTQSSRYLVKRTGEKVFLECVQDMDHENMFWYRQDPGLGLRLIYFSYDVKMKEKGDIPEGYSVSREKKERFSLILESASTNQTSMYLCASSLGFLAHHQPQHFGDGTRLSIL.